This paragraph covers one T cell receptor (beta chain) sequence. The sample is drawn from a study of blood T cell repertoires in COVID-19. About the study: From the United States, Italy and Spain came samples of acute and convalescent COVID-19. PBMCs, B-cell-depleted T cells, or T cells were the source of the cDNA or gDNA that made up the material.

Participants reported their clinical history, and cohort assignment relied on those reports. This CDR3 has 16 residues. Germline-derived CDR1 and CDR2 are SGHKS and YYEKEE (reference sequence). Germline trimming cut 5 bases from V and 2 bases from J; bases unmatched to any gene: 5. Method: immunoSEQ multiplex PCR; TCRdb's copy keeps in-frame clones and lacks some. The repertoire has some 210,000 clones, more than 75% of them found once; the top ten carry under 4.5%. This clonotype originated in a man between 25 and 39 years old with acute COVID-19. Sample: PBMCs or T cells enriched from blood (not recorded which). The chain employs TRBV5-5 and TRBJ2-3; 13 bases are shared with TRBD2. CDR3 nucleotide sequence: TGTGCCAGCAGTGTGGGACTAGCGGGGAACACAGATACGCAGTATTTT. Protein: CASSVGLAGNTDTQYF.